This T cell receptor (beta chain) emerged from a study of blood T cell repertoires in COVID-19. This CDR3 has 16 residues. The ends were cut back, 1 base at V and 4 bases at J, with 14 bases in the middle. Germline CDR1 is LGHDT and CDR2 is YNNKEL (reference sequence). Measured with immunoSEQ multiplex PCR; TCRdb has only the in-frame clones, and not every one. The data show approximately 200,000 clones, about 84% seen once. V gene TRBV3-1 (or the pseudogene TRBV3-2) combines with J gene TRBJ1-5, with D possibly matching TRBD1 (6 bases). Sequencing used peripheral blood. The TCR originated in a woman older than 75 with COVID-19, enrolled during active disease. The DNA for the CDR3 is TGTGCCAGCAGCCAAGCCGGGACATCGGGTAATCAGCCCCAGCATTTT. Residues: CASSQAGTSGNQPQHF.